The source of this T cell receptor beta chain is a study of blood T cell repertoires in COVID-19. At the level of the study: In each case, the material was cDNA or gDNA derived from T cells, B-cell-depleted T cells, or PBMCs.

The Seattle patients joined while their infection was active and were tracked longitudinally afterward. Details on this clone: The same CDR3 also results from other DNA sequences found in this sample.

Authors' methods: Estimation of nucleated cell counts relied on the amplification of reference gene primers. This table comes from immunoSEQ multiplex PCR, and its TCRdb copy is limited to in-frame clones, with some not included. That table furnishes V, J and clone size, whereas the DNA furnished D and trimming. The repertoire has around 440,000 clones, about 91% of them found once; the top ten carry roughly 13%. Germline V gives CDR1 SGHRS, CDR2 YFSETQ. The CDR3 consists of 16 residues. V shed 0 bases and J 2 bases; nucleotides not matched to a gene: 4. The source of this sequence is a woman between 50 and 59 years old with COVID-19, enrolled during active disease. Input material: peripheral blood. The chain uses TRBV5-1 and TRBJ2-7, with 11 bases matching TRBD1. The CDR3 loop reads CASSLGGTGGPYEQYF. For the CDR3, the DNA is TGCGCCAGCAGCTTGGGAGGGACAGGGGGTCCCTACGAGCAGTACTTC.